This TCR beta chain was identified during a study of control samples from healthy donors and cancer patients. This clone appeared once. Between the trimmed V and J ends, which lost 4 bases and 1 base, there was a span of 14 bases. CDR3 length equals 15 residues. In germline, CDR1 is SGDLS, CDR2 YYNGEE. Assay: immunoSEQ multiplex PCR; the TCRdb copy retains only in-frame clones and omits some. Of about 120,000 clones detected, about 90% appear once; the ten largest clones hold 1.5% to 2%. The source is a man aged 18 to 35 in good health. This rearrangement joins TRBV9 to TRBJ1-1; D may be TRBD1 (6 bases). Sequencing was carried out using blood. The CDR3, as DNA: TGTGCCAGCAGCCCCCAACCACAGGGGAACACTGAAGCTTTCTTT. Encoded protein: CASSPQPQGNTEAFF. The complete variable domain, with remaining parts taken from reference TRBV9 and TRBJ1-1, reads DSGVTQTPKHLITATGQRVTLRCSPRSGDLSVYWYQQSLDQGLQFLIQYYNGEERAKGNILERFSAQQFPDLHSELNLSSLELGDSALYFCASSPQPQGNTEAFFGQGTRLTVV.